The TCR beta chain described here comes from a study of blood T cell repertoires in COVID-19. Study context: Sample material is recorded as cDNA or gDNA derived from T cells, B-cell-depleted T cells, or PBMCs.

Participants had their cohort set by participant-reported clinical history. The CDR3 sequence is 17 residues long. Germline lookup yields CDR1 SGDLS and CDR2 YYNGEE. The V end lost 3 bases, the J end lost 0 bases, and 15 bases lay between the germline ends. In the original analysis: Estimation of nucleated cell counts relied on the amplification of reference gene primers. Clones were sequenced by immunoSEQ multiplex PCR, and TCRdb holds only the in-frame ones, with some missing. That table gives V, J and clone size, and the DNA gave D and trimming. Of about 240,000 clones listed, approximately 86% are singletons.

The chain links TRBV9 to TRBJ2-2; TRBD1 might be the D (5 bases). The sample comprised PBMCs or T cells enriched from blood (not recorded which). This TCR was sampled from a woman aged 40 to 55 with acute COVID-19. The CDR3 region is CASSGFGQTANTGELFF. CDR3 nucleotides: TGTGCCAGCAGCGGCTTCGGACAAACCGCGAACACCGGGGAGCTGTTTTTT.